A single sample gave rise to the 32 T cell receptor beta chains below, sequenced in a study of Ad26.COV2.S vaccination and SARS-CoV-2 variants. Specified treatment: about 20 received Ad26.COV2.S at low or high dose, single or two shots; roughly five received placebo; per-sample allocation not given. Material that was analyzed had been drawn on day 63 after the first vaccine or placebo injection. Only in-frame clones appear in the TCRdb table, and some are missing; sequencing was by immunoSEQ multiplex PCR. The table records 350,000 to 400,000 clones, around 91% of them present only once. The source material was peripheral blood, sampled in a trial of Ad26.COV2.S vaccine versus placebo. All receptors derive from a person between 18 and 60 years old who received the Ad26.COV2.S COVID-19 vaccine or a placebo.

The chain carries TRBV5-1 and TRBJ2-2, with D tentatively TRBD2 (5 bases). The germline CDR1 and CDR2 sequences are SGHRS and YFSETQ. The length of the CDR3 is 14 residues. Between the trimmed V and J ends, which lost 4 bases and 3 bases, there was a span of 10 bases. CDR3: CASSEGWDTGELFF. As DNA, the CDR3 is TGCGCCAGCAGCGAGGGCTGGGACACCGGGGAGCTGTTTTTT.

The chain links TRBV5-6 to TRBJ2-2, with 7 bases fitting TRBD2. J lost 0 bases, V lost 4 bases, and 6 bases had no gene match. Germline V gene lookup returns CDR1 SGHDT and CDR2 YYEEEE. There are 16 residues in the CDR3. CDR3 sequence: CASSGLAGANTGELFF. CDR3 nucleotide sequence: TGTGCCAGCAGCGGTCTGGCGGGGGCGAACACCGGGGAGCTGTTTTTT.

V is TRBV4-2 and J is TRBJ1-1, with D possibly matching TRBD1 (6 bases). This CDR3 spans 13 amino acids. Germline V gene lookup returns CDR1 LGHNA and CDR2 YNFKEQ. V was pared by 1 base and J by 11 bases, with 14 bases between. Here the CDR3 reads CASSQGTQGPAFF. The CDR3 coding sequence is TGTGCCAGCAGCCAAGGAACTCAGGGGCCGGCTTTCTTT.

CDR3 bases: TGTGCCAGCAGCTTGGGCAGGACTACTTCGAACACTGAAGCTTTCTTT. It translates to CASSLGRTTSNTEAFF. The chain uses TRBV5-8 and TRBJ1-1; D is unresolved. Between the trimmed V and J ends, which lost 0 bases and 1 base, there was a span of 13 bases. This CDR3 has 16 residues. Germline V gene lookup returns CDR1 SGHTS and CDR2 YDEGEE.

The V gene is TRBV6-5, the J gene TRBJ2-7, with 7 bases fitting TRBD1. This CDR3 contains 13 residues. Germline lookup yields CDR1 MNHEY and CDR2 SVGAGI. The CDR3 loop reads CPTHDRVNYEQYF. In DNA form, the CDR3 reads TGTCCGACCCACGACAGGGTTAATTACGAGCAGTACTTC.

The chain combines TRBV15 with TRBJ2-1; TRBD1 matches 7 bases. The germline V gene encodes CDR1 LNHNV and CDR2 YYDKDF (reference sequence). CDR3 length: 15 amino acids. The V and J ends lost 0 bases and 5 bases, in that order; junction bases with no gene match: 4. CDR3 region: CATSRDWGQNNEQFF. CDR3 in DNA: TGTGCCACCAGCAGAGATTGGGGACAGAACAATGAGCAGTTCTTC.

This chain links TRBV7-9 with TRBJ1-4; D is undetermined. The CDR3 spans 16 residues. The germline CDR1 and CDR2 sequences are SEHNR and FQNEAQ (reference sequence). V lost 4 bases and J 7 bases, leaving 19 bases between the germline ends. The CDR3 DNA reads TGTGCCAGCAGCTCCTTTTCAGGTCTCTCTTCTGAAAAACTGTTTTTT. Its protein is CASSSFSGLSSEKLFF.

A note on this clone: One end of the junction is discordant with germline, which a read error may explain. The chain links TRBV7-7 to TRBJ2-5, with D maybe TRBD1 (5 bases). Per the germline V gene, CDR1 is SSHAT and CDR2 is FNYEAQ (reference sequence). This CDR3 spans 14 amino acids. The CDR3 region has the DNA TGTGCTAGCAGCTTAGAAACAGGTTCGGGGACCCAGTACTTC. Translated: CASSLETGSGTQYF.

The gene calls are TRBV5-1 and TRBJ2-1, with TRBD2 matching 12 bases. The CDR3 covers 16 residues. V lost 4 bases and J lost 6; bases outside the gene matches: 8. Per germline, CDR1 SGHRS and CDR2 YFSETQ. This chain's CDR3 is CASSPAPSGRGNEQFF. The CDR3 DNA follows: TGCGCCAGCAGCCCAGCCCCTAGCGGGAGGGGCAATGAGCAGTTCTTC.

The chain uses TRBV21-1 and TRBJ2-5. TRBV21-1 is given as a pseudogene. The CDR3 extends over 12 amino acids. The CDR3, as DNA: TGTGCCAGCAGCCTCCAAAAGGAGACCCAGTACTTC. This codes for CASSLQKETQYF.

This clone is a singleton in its sample. This chain links TRBV23-1 with TRBJ2-7; TRBD1 matches 8 bases. TRBV23-1 qualifies as an ORF whose function is uncertain. After removal of 5 bases from V and 2 bases from J, the junction contained 8 bases not matched to a gene. CDR3 length: 15 amino acids. The CDR3 region is CASSGDRGPTYEQYF. Written as DNA, the CDR3 is TGCGCCAGCAGTGGTGACAGGGGTCCTACCTACGAGCAGTACTTC.

This clone was detected once. This chain links TRBV4-1 with TRBJ1-6; D is undetermined. Germline V CDR1 and CDR2: MGHRA, YSYEKL. V was clipped by 0 bases and J by 3 bases, with 12 bases between them. This CDR3 spans 17 amino acids. The CDR3 here is CASSQEEAGRYNSPLHF. CDR3 nucleotide sequence: TGCGCCAGCAGCCAAGAAGAGGCAGGTCGCTATAATTCACCCCTCCACTTT.

The V and J genes are TRBV5-1 and TRBJ2-7; 11 bases align to TRBD2. The CDR3 loop spans 15 amino acids. CDR1 is SGHRS and CDR2 is YFSETQ in the germline V gene. After removal of 4 bases from V and 7 bases from J, the junction contained 10 bases not matched to a gene. CDR3: CASSLGVAGGGEQYF. In DNA form, the CDR3 reads TGCGCCAGCAGCCTGGGGGTAGCGGGAGGGGGGGAGCAGTACTTC.

Worth noting for this clone: Other DNA sequences in the same sample also yield this CDR3. The chain is built from TRBV12-3 or TRBV12-4 and TRBJ1-1; unclear D gene. This CDR3 spans 13 amino acids. Trimming shortened V by 6 bases and J by 1 base, and 9 bases separated the two germline ends. CDR3 protein: CASSGLANTEAFF. The DNA of the CDR3 is TGTGCCAGCAGCGGTCTGGCGAACACTGAAGCTTTCTTT.

This chain joins TRBV5-4 and TRBJ1-3, with D possibly being TRBD1 (6 bases). V was clipped by 6 bases and J by 1 base, with 17 bases between them. CDR1 is SGHNT and CDR2 is YYREEE in the germline V gene (reference sequence). The CDR3 consists of 16 residues. This chain's CDR3 is CASTPNPGASGNTIYF. The CDR3 region has the DNA TGTGCCAGCACCCCTAATCCGGGGGCGTCTGGAAACACCATATATTTT. The full variable domain, its missing parts supplied by reference TRBV5-4 and TRBJ1-3, is ETGVTQSPTHLIKTRGQQVTLRCSSQSGHNTVSWYQQALGQGPQFIFQYYREEENGRGNFPPRFSGLQFPNYSSELNVNALELDDSALYLCASTPNPGASGNTIYFGEGSWLTVV.

V and J are TRBV28 and TRBJ2-7, with no clear D. V lost 2 bases and J lost 1, with 12 bases in between. This CDR3 is 15 amino acids long. The germline gives CDR1 MDHEN, CDR2 SYDVKM. CDR3 sequence reads: CASSLAGSRSYEQYF. The CDR3 region has the DNA TGTGCCAGCAGTTTAGCCGGATCAAGGTCCTACGAGCAGTACTTC. Supplemented by reference TRBV28 and TRBJ2-7, the full variable domain reads DVKVTQSSRYLVKRTGEKVFLECVQDMDHENMFWYRQDPGLGLRLIYFSYDVKMKEKGDIPEGYSVSREKKERFSLILESASTNQTSMYLCASSLAGSRSYEQYFGPGTRLTVT.

This sequence joins TRBV5-6 and TRBJ2-7; no firm D call. Germline CDR1 and CDR2: SGHDT and YYEEEE. The CDR3 extends over 15 amino acids. The V end lost 6 bases, the J end lost 0 bases, and 16 bases lay between the germline ends. CDR3 residues: CASTWRRTFSYEQYF. The CDR3 DNA reads as TGTGCCAGCACCTGGAGACGGACGTTCTCCTACGAGCAGTACTTC.

The sample holds a few counts of this clone. V usage is TRBV30 and J usage is TRBJ2-7; D is ambiguous. The CDR3 length is 16 residues. CDR1 GTSNPN and CDR2 SVGIG come from the germline V gene (reference sequence). V was trimmed by 2 bases and J by 0 bases, leaving 17 bases between them. This chain's CDR3 is CAWSPSVSRSSYEQYF. CDR3 DNA: TGTGCCTGGAGTCCGTCGGTAAGCAGAAGCTCCTACGAGCAGTACTTC.

The chain uses TRBV30 and TRBJ2-6; 7 nucleotides match TRBD1. Trimming cost V 4 bases and J 4 bases; bases outside gene matches: 7. This CDR3 is 15 amino acids long. The germline gives CDR1 GTSNPN, CDR2 SVGIG (reference sequence). CDR3 loop: CAWKFRGPGANVLTF. The CDR3 DNA reads TGTGCCTGGAAATTTAGGGGGCCGGGGGCCAACGTCCTGACTTTC.

The chain combines TRBV6-5 with TRBJ1-4, with TRBD1 identical over 9 bases. The germline V gene has CDR1 MNHEY and CDR2 SVGAGI. The CDR3 extends over 15 amino acids. Unmatched junction bases numbered 8, after V lost 5 bases and J lost 7 bases. The CDR3, as DNA: TGTGCCAGCAGTCGCCGGACAGGGGTGGGTGAAAAACTGTTTTTT. Translated: CASSRRTGVGEKLFF.

This rearrangement joins TRBV6-1 to TRBJ2-1; D not certain. V lost 1 base and J 0 bases, leaving 7 bases between the germline ends. CDR3 length equals 15 residues. Looked up from germline, CDR1 is MNHNS and CDR2 is SASEGT. CDR3 nucleotides: TGTGCCAGCAGTGAAGACCCCCGCTCCTACAATGAGCAGTTCTTC. Its translation is CASSEDPRSYNEQFF.

This rearrangement joins TRBV7-6 to TRBJ2-7; 10 bases map to TRBD1. Germline CDR1 is SGHVS and CDR2 is FNYEAQ. The CDR3 is 15 amino acids. Losses at the gene ends were 2 bases for V and 5 bases for J; bases not matched to a gene: 6. Here the CDR3 reads CASSLFPDRGDEQYF. In DNA form, the CDR3 reads TGTGCCAGCAGCTTATTCCCGGACAGGGGGGACGAGCAGTACTTC.

This chain connects TRBV6-6 to TRBJ2-1; 12 bases match TRBD2. Trimming removed 5 bases from V and 8 bases from J; junction bases left unmatched: 16. This CDR3 comprises 18 residues. CDR1 MNHNY and CDR2 SVGAGI come from the germline V gene (reference sequence). CDR3 DNA: TGTGCCAGCAGTCTAAACGAGCCGACTAGCGGGAGTGGAGATGAGCAGTTCTTC. Its protein product is CASSLNEPTSGSGDEQFF.

CDR3 nucleotide sequence: TGTGCCAGCAGTTATGAGGGCAGCCCCGATCAGCCCCAGCATTTT. Encoded protein: CASSYEGSPDQPQHF. This chain connects TRBV6-6 to TRBJ1-5; D is ambiguous. The CDR3 has 15 amino acids. Germline values: CDR1 MNHNY, CDR2 SVGAGI (reference sequence). Trimming pared 3 bases from V and 5 bases from J, leaving 14 bases between.

V is TRBV19 and J is TRBJ2-1, with 7 bases aligning to TRBD2. V lost 9 bases and J lost 8; bases outside the gene matches: 13. From germline, CDR1 is LNHDA and CDR2 SQIVND (reference sequence). This CDR3 has 14 amino acids. CDR3 sequence reads: CASGRFAGAYEQFF. CDR3 nucleotides: TGTGCCAGCGGAAGGTTTGCGGGAGCATATGAGCAGTTCTTC.

The chain combines TRBV4-2 with TRBJ2-6; TRBD1 matches at 7 bases. The CDR3 runs to 16 residues. The V gene end was trimmed by 0 bases and the J gene end by 2 bases; junction bases not matched to a gene: 1. From germline, CDR1 is LGHNA and CDR2 YNFKEQ. CDR3 bases: TGTGCCAGCAGCCAAGAAGGGGGCGCTGGGGCCAACGTCCTGACTTTC. Translated, it gives CASSQEGGAGANVLTF.

This clone was seen a single time. The V call is TRBV9, the J call TRBJ1-1; a weak D match, TRBD1 (5 bases). The CDR3 extends over 15 amino acids. Germline V gives CDR1 SGDLS, CDR2 YYNGEE. Deletions cut 3 bases from V and 0 bases from J, with 12 bases between. The DNA for the CDR3 is TGTGCCAGCAGCGCTCGACAGAGCTTGAACACTGAAGCTTTCTTT. Translation: CASSARQSLNTEAFF.

The CDR3 DNA follows: TGCGCCAGCAGCAGCAGTCGGGGGAGGGCCTTTGGTGAGCAGTTCTTC. Amino acids: CASSSSRGRAFGEQFF. This chain links TRBV5-1 with TRBJ2-1; 7 nucleotides agree with TRBD2. Unmatched junction bases numbered 16, after V lost 4 bases and J lost 9 bases. From germline, CDR1 is SGHRS and CDR2 YFSETQ. The CDR3 sequence is 16 residues long.

The chain uses TRBV2 and TRBJ1-5; the match to TRBD1 covers 7 bases. Germline CDR1 and CDR2: SNHLY and FYNNEI. CDR3 length equals 14 residues. V lost 4 bases, J lost 4 bases, and 4 bases stayed unmatched. The CDR3 loop is CASSVRGQNQPQHF. The CDR3 DNA reads as TGTGCCAGCAGTGTAAGGGGGCAGAATCAGCCCCAGCATTTT.

V usage is TRBV10-1 and J usage is TRBJ2-7, with 7 bases that match TRBD2. The V gene end was trimmed by 5 bases and the J gene end by 3 bases; junction bases not matched to a gene: 7. The CDR3 has 14 residues. In germline, CDR1 is WNHNN, CDR2 SYGVQD (reference sequence). The CDR3 reads CASSPSGNNYEQYF. The CDR3 DNA reads TGCGCCAGCAGTCCCAGCGGGAACAACTACGAGCAGTACTTC.

This chain uses TRBV5-1 with TRBJ2-7, with 8 nucleotides matching TRBD1. CDR3 size: 13 residues. With 4 bases clipped from V and 2 bases from J, the junction kept 2 bases outside the gene matches. The germline V gene has CDR1 SGHRS and CDR2 YFSETQ. CDR3 residues: CASSEGQAYEQYF. The DNA for the CDR3 is TGCGCCAGCAGCGAGGGACAGGCCTACGAGCAGTACTTC.

This clone was detected only once. The chain employs TRBV2 and TRBJ1-1, with D perhaps matching TRBD1 (6 bases). The V gene's germline CDR1 is SNHLY and CDR2 FYNNEI. The V end lost 8 bases, the J end lost 3 bases, and 19 bases lay between the germline ends. The CDR3 loop spans 15 amino acids. In nucleotides, the CDR3 is TGTGCCAGCGCCTTTAGGGACAACATCTACACTGAAGCTTTCTTT. Translation: CASAFRDNIYTEAFF.